The clone carrying this T cell receptor delta chain was observed a handful of times. Its target is not known. Trimming left V 4 bases short and J 0 bases short, with 27 bases between. This CDR3 comprises 20 residues. From germline, CDR1 is TSWWSYY and CDR2 QGS. The template was reverse-transcribed extracted RNA. Pooled V-gene forward primers with one constant-region reverse primer generated the CDR3 amplicons by multiplex PCR. TCRdb re-called the multiplex PCR reads via CATT. The data hold approximately 25,000 delta-chain clones, with around 32% observed a single time. The sample comes from a study of Vδ1+ human thymocytes. Study findings and constraints: Thymic TRG and TRD repertoires appeared highly polyclonal.

This receptor was identified in a boy under two years old who had congenital heart surgery. The gene calls are TRDV1 and TRDJ1; no reliable D call. Sequenced input: Vdelta1+ gamma-delta thymocytes from the thymus. The subset denotes: FACS-sorted CD3+ TCRalphabeta- TCRVdelta1+ TCRVdelta2- thymocytes. CDR3 loop: CALGVVFASEGPKDTDKLIF. As DNA, the CDR3 is TGTGCTCTTGGGGTTGTATTTGCGTCTGAGGGGCCGAAAGACACCGATAAACTCATCTTT.